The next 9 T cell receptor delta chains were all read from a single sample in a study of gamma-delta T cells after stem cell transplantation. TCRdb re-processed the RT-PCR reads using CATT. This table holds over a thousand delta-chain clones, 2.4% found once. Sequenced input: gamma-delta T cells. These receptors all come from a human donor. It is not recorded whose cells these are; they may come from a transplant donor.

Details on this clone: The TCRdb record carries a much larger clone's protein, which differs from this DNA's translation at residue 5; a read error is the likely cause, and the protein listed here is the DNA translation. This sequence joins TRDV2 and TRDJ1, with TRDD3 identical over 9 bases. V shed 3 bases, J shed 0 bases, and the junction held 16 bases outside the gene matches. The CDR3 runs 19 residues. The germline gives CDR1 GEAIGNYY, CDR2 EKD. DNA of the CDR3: TGTGCCTGTGACGTTCTGGGGGATCGAGGCCCTGCGTACACCGATAAACTCATCTTT. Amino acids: CACDVLGDRGPAYTDKLIF.

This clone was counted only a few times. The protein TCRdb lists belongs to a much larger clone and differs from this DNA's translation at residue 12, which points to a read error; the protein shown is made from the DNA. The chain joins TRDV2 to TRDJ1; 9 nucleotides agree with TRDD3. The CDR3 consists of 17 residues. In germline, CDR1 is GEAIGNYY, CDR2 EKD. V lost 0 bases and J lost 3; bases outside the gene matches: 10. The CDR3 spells CACDTVDGGYHADKLIF. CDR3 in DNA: TGTGCCTGTGACACCGTTGATGGGGGATATCACGCCGATAAACTCATCTTT.

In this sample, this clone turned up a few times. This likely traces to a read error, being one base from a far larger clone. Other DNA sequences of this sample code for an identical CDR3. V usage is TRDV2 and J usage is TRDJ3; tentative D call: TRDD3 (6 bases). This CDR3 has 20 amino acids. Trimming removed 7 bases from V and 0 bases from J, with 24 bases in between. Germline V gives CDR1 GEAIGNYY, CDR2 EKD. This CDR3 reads CACDRTSGGLSSWDTRQMFF. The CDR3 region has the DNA TGTGCCTGCGACCGAACTTCCGGGGGACTGAGCTCCTGGGACACCCGACAGATGTTTTTC.

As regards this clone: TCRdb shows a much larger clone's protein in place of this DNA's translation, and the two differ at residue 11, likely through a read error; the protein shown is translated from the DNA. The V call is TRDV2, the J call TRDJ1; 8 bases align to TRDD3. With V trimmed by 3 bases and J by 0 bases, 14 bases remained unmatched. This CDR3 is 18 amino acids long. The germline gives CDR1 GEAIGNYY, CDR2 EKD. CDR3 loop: CACDPVVGDSQYTDKLIF. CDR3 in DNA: TGTGCCTGTGACCCCGTGGTGGGGGATTCCCAGTACACCGATAAACTCATCTTT.

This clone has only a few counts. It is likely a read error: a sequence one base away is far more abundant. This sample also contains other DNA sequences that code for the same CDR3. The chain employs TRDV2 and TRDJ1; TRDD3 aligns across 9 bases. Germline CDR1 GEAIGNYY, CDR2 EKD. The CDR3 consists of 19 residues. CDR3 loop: CACDMILGDPKPYTDKLIF. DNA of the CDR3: TGTGCTTGTGACATGATCCTGGGGGATCCTAAACCTTACACCGATAAACTCATCTTT.

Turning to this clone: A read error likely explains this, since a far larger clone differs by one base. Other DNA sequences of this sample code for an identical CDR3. The CDR3 loop is CACDTVLGEPTYTDKLIF. In DNA form, the CDR3 reads TGTGCCTGTGACACCGTCCTGGGAGAACCCACGTACACCGATAAACTCATCTTT. The rearrangement uses TRDV2 and TRDJ1; D is perhaps TRDD3 (5 bases). Trimming pared 0 bases from V and 0 bases from J, leaving 19 bases between. Germline V gene sequence: CDR1 GEAIGNYY, CDR2 EKD. The CDR3 has 18 residues.

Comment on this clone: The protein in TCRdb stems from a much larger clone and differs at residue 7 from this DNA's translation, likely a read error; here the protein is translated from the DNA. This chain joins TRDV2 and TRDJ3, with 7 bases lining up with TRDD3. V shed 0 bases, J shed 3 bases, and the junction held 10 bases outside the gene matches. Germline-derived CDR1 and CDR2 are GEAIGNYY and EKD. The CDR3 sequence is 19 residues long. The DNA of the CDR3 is TGTGCCTGTGACACCGCTGAGGGATACCCGGACTGGGACACCCGACAGATGTTTTTC. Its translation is CACDTAEGYPDWDTRQMFF.

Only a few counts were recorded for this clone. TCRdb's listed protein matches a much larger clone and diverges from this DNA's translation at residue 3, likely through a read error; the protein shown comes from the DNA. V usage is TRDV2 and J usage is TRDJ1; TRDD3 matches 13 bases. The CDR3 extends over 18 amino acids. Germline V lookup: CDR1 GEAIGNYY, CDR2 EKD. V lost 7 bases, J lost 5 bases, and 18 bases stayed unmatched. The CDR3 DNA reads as TGTGCCTGGGACGCGTACTGGGGGATACGCGGAGAAGGGGATAAACTCATCTTT. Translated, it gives CAWDAYWGIRGEGDKLIF.

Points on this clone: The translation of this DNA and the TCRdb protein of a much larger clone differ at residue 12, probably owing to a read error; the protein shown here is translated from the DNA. CDR3 in amino acids: CACDTVDGGYHIDKLIF. CDR3 DNA: TGTGCCTGTGACACCGTTGATGGGGGATATCACATCGATAAACTCATCTTT. V is TRDV2 and J is TRDJ1; 9 nucleotides align to TRDD3. The CDR3 runs to 17 residues. Germline loops: CDR1 GEAIGNYY, CDR2 EKD. Trimming cost V 0 bases and J 4 bases; bases outside gene matches: 11.